Listed below are T cell receptor beta chains from one sample, sequenced in a study of molecular identifiers for immune sequencing clone quantification. TCRdb called the PCR reads again in MiXCR, with one record for every CDR3 protein. The sample records 88,000 or so distinct CDR3 sequences, around a fifth being singletons. The sequenced sample consisted of naive CD8+ T cells from blood, with Jurkat cell RNA spiked in. All receptors derive from a human donor in good health. Some libraries in this study had Jurkat cell RNA spiked in. Each CDR3 is given with its conserved first and last residue. D genes are given only for firm matches. Expanded clones are given a class, and other clones once, few, many or no size at all.

many | TRBJ1-2 | . | TRBV10-3 | TGTGCCATACAGGGAAACTATGGCTACACCTTC | CAIQGNYGYTF
few | TRBJ2-1 | . | TRBV6-2/TRBV6-3 | TGTGCCAGCAGTCCTCGTATGGGAGTCAATGAGCAGTTCTTC | CASSPRMGVNEQFF
. | TRBJ2-5 | . | TRBV27 | TGTGCCAGCAATTTAGGGTCTGGAGAGACCCAGTACTTC | CASNLGSGETQYF
. | TRBJ2-7 | . | TRBV20-1 | TGCAGTGCTAGAGCTACCACAGGTTCGGCCTACGAGCAGTACTTC | CSARATTGSAYEQYF
many | TRBJ2-5 | TRBD2 | TRBV15 | TGTGCCACCAGCAGAGATTCGGTCGGGAGGTTTGAGACCCAGTACTTC | CATSRDSVGRFETQYF
many | TRBJ2-3 | TRBD1 | TRBV5-4 | TGTGCCAGCAGCTCGGCCGGGACAGGGCCGGATTTT | CASSSAGTGPDF
few | TRBJ1-1 | . | TRBV27 | TGTGCCAGCAGTTTAATCCCGAACACTGAAGCTTTCTTT | CASSLIPNTEAFF
. | TRBJ1-2 | . | TRBV6-2/TRBV6-3 | TGTGCCAGCAGTTACGACTATGGCTACACCTTC | CASSYDYGYTF
. | TRBJ2-1 | . | TRBV12-3/TRBV12-4 | TGTGCCAGCAGTTTAGAGGGGGGGGCAAGGGAACAGTTCTTC | CASSLEGGAREQFF
many | TRBJ2-3 | TRBD2 | TRBV9 | TGTGCCAGCAGCGTAGTAAGCAGCGGGGGCACAGATACGCAGTATTTT | CASSVVSSGGTDTQYF
many | TRBJ1-1 | TRBD1 | TRBV6-5 | TGTGCCAGCAGCCTACTAGTGAGGGACAGGGGGAACACTGAAGCTTTCTTT | CASSLLVRDRGNTEAFF
. | TRBJ2-7 | TRBD1 | TRBV30 | TGTGCCTCAGATGGTACAGGGGGCTCCTACGAGCAGTACTTC | CASDGTGGSYEQYF
many | TRBJ2-6 | . | TRBV5-1 | TGCGCCAGCAGCTTCCGACCCTCTGGGGCCAACGTCCTGACTTTC | CASSFRPSGANVLTF
many | TRBJ2-5 | TRBD2 | TRBV7-2 | TGTGCCAGCAGCTTAGGTCTAGCGGGATCAGGGACCCAGTACTTC | CASSLGLAGSGTQYF
many | TRBJ1-1 | . | TRBV30 | TGTGCCTGGGGGGAGCCAACAGGGTTTACTGAAGCTTTCTTT | CAWGEPTGFTEAFF
. | TRBJ1-1 | . | TRBV5-3 | TGTACCAGCAGCATTACGCTGAACACTGAAGCTTTCTTT | CTSSITLNTEAFF
. | TRBJ1-1 | . | TRBV19 | TGTGCCAGTAGTATTTCATTCAACACTGAAGCTTTCTTT | CASSISFNTEAFF
many | TRBJ1-1 | . | TRBV19 | TGTGCCAGTGACGACGACACTGAAGCTTTCTTT | CASDDDTEAFF
few | TRBJ2-7 | TRBD1 | TRBV6-5 | TGTGCCAGCAGTTATACGGGGACAGGCCGTTTCTACGAGCAGTACTTC | CASSYTGTGRFYEQYF
. | TRBJ1-5 | . | TRBV7-2 | TGTGCCAGCAGCTTTATCGGATTGGATCAGCCCCAGCATTTT | CASSFIGLDQPQHF
. | TRBJ2-1 | . | TRBV6-2/TRBV6-3 | TGTGCCAGCAGTCCCCATGGGGGATCGGACAATGAGCGGTTCTTC | CASSPHGGSDNERFF
few | TRBJ2-7 | . | TRBV4-3 | TGCGCCAGCAGCCACGCACGAATGGGCTACGAGCAGTACTTC | CASSHARMGYEQYF
few | TRBJ2-7 | . | TRBV12-3/TRBV12-4 | TGTGCCAGCAGTTTGTCGGCTACCTACGAGCAGTACTTC | CASSLSATYEQYF
many | TRBJ1-1 | . | TRBV4-1 | TGCGCCAGCAGCCAAGTCCGGGCCCTCCTGAACACTGAAGCTTTCTTT | CASSQVRALLNTEAFF
many | TRBJ1-1 | . | TRBV30 | TGTGCCTGGAGGCTTGCAGGTAACACTGAAGCTTTCTTT | CAWRLAGNTEAFF